One and the same sample provided the 19 T cell receptor beta chains below, sequenced in a study of molecular identifiers for immune sequencing clone quantification. TCRdb called the PCR reads again in MiXCR, with one record for every CDR3 protein. The sample consists of about 630,000 distinct CDR3 sequences, about 25% of them appearing once. The specimen was naive CD8+ T cells from blood, with Jurkat cell RNA spiked in. Subset denoted: FACS-sorted CD8+CD4-CCR7+CD45RA+ naive T cells. The source of these receptors is a human donor in good health. Some libraries in this study had Jurkat cell RNA spiked in.

This clonotype has at least ten counts. The gene calls are TRBV20-1 and TRBJ1-6, with D unresolved. The CDR3 is made up of 14 amino acids. Germline CDR1 and CDR2: DFQATT and SNEGSKA (reference sequence). Trimming removed 0 bases at V and 5 bases at J, with 8 bases between. CDR3 sequence (DNA): TGCAGTGCTAGAGAGAAGATGCATAATTCACCCCTCCACTTT. Translation: CSAREKMHNSPLHF.

About this clonotype itself: This is likely a read error, given that the CDR3 carries no conserved phenylalanine or tryptophan at its end. This chain links TRBV19 with TRBJ2-5, with D perhaps matching TRBD1 (6 bases). Trimming left V 5 bases short and J 3 bases short, with 13 bases between. Per germline, CDR1 LNHDA and CDR2 SQIVND (reference sequence). This CDR3 region has 14 residues. The CDR3 DNA is TGTGCCAGTAGTCCCTGGACAGAGAAAGAGACCCAGTACCTC. Its translation: CASSPWTEKETQYL.

Only a few counts were recorded for this clonotype. The chain links TRBV7-3 to TRBJ2-1; no clear D. The CDR3 is made up of 12 amino acids. The V gene's germline CDR1 is SGHTA and CDR2 FQGTGA. The germline V and J ends were trimmed by 4 bases and 6 bases, with 7 bases remaining between them. The CDR3 here is CASSSPGNEQFF. The CDR3 region has the DNA TGTGCCAGCAGCTCCCCGGGCAATGAGCAGTTCTTC.

Ten or more counts support this clonotype. The J gene is TRBJ2-1, the V gene TRBV19, with no clear D. This CDR3 has 16 amino acids. The V end was cut by 5 bases, the J end by 0 bases, with 14 bases between. Germline CDR1 is LNHDA and CDR2 is SQIVND (reference sequence). CDR3 loop: CASSPYSPASYNEQFF. The CDR3 DNA is TGTGCCAGTAGTCCCTATTCCCCTGCCTCCTACAATGAGCAGTTCTTC. The complete variable domain, with remaining parts taken from reference TRBV19 and TRBJ2-1, reads DGGITQSPKYLFRKEGQNVTLSCEQNLNHDAMYWYRQDPGQGLRLIYYSQIVNDFQKGDIAEGYSVSREKKESFPLTVTSAQKNPTAFYLCASSPYSPASYNEQFFGPGTRLTVL.

A remark on this clonotype: A read error may be the cause here, since a much bigger clone is one base away. This CDR3 fails to terminate in the conserved phenylalanine or tryptophan, so it likely reflects a read error. The rearrangement uses TRBV29-1 and TRBJ1-2; D is ambiguous. Trimming stripped 5 bases from V and 3 bases from J, with 13 bases between. In germline, CDR1 is SQVTM, CDR2 ANQGSEA. CDR3 size: 13 residues. For the CDR3, the DNA is TGCAGCGTTTTTCTCGAAGGGCACTATGGCTACACCTGC. Protein product: CSVFLEGHYGYTC.

The chain employs TRBV9 and TRBJ2-7, with TRBD1 identical over 7 bases. The J segment lost 2 bases and the V segment lost 0 bases, leaving 5 bases of the junction unmatched. The CDR3 has 15 residues. Germline values: CDR1 SGDLS, CDR2 YYNGEE. CDR3 DNA: TGTGCCAGCAGCGTAGTGGGGACAGAAGCCTACGAGCAGTACTTC. This codes for CASSVVGTEAYEQYF.

The V call is TRBV6-5, the J call TRBJ2-7; 12 nucleotides match TRBD2. The CDR3 runs to 15 residues. Unmatched junction bases numbered 9, after V lost 6 bases and J lost 6 bases. Germline-derived CDR1 and CDR2 are MNHEY and SVGAGI. The CDR3 coding sequence is TGTGCCAGCAGCACGACTAGCGGGAGCCTGGCCGAGCAGTACTTC. Its protein is CASSTTSGSLAEQYF.

In the case of this clonotype: A single base separates this from a much larger clone, so it may be a read error. This likely comes from a read error, as the CDR3 has no conserved phenylalanine or tryptophan at its end. The CDR3 reads CAWSVGQSTDTQYS. The DNA of the CDR3 is TGTGCCTGGAGTGTAGGCCAGTCCACAGATACGCAGTATTCT. V gene TRBV30 combines with J gene TRBJ2-3; D unresolved. Trimming took off 0 bases at V and 2 bases at J, with 9 bases between the two ends. CDR3 length: 14 amino acids. Germline lookup yields CDR1 GTSNPN and CDR2 SVGIG (reference sequence).

The sample holds many counts of this clonotype. This chain joins TRBV7-2 and TRBJ2-5, with 9 positions matching TRBD1. Germline V gives CDR1 SGHTA, CDR2 FQGNSA. The CDR3 is 14 residues long. Trimming took 4 bases from V and 3 from J; bases not matched to a gene: 3. This CDR3 reads CASSSGQGEETQYF. CDR3 DNA: TGTGCCAGCAGCTCGGGACAGGGAGAAGAGACCCAGTACTTC.

The chain recombines TRBV3-1 with TRBJ2-1; 10 nucleotides match TRBD2. Per the germline V gene, CDR1 is LGHDT and CDR2 is YNNKEL (reference sequence). The V segment lost 4 bases and the J segment 2 bases; nucleotides outside the gene matches: 8. The CDR3 is 17 residues long. The CDR3 DNA follows: TGTGCCAGCAGCCCCGAAACAGGACTAGCGGCCTACAATGAGCAGTTCTTC. It is translated as CASSPETGLAAYNEQFF.

Many counts were recorded for this clonotype. V gene TRBV11-2 combines with J gene TRBJ2-3, with a weak D call TRBD1 (6 bases). V gave up 2 bases and J gave up 0 bases, with 12 bases separating them. The CDR3 contains 16 residues. Per germline, CDR1 SGHAT and CDR2 FQNNGV. CDR3 in amino acids: CASSLLFTGSTDTQYF. DNA for the CDR3: TGTGCCAGCAGCTTACTGTTTACAGGGAGCACAGATACGCAGTATTTT.

This clonotype was observed many times. V and J are TRBV21-1 and TRBJ2-7; the table's D gene call, TRBD2, was not cross checked with the DNA. TRBV21-1 is designated a pseudogene. This CDR3 is built from 19 residues. This CDR3 reads CASSPGSRGGHPRGYEQYF. DNA of the CDR3: TGTGCCAGCTCTCCAGGTTCGCGGGGAGGGCACCCCAGGGGTTACGAGCAGTACTTC.

The rearrangement links TRBV7-6 to TRBJ1-2; D is unclear. CDR3 length: 14 amino acids. Germline-derived CDR1 and CDR2 are SGHVS and FNYEAQ. V shed 5 bases and J shed 4 bases, with 14 bases lying between them. The CDR3 region has the DNA TGTGCCAGCAGCCCCTCTACGTCCACCTATGGCTACACCTTC. Its protein is CASSPSTSTYGYTF.

This clonotype was seen repeatedly, ten times or more. The chain uses TRBV5-6 and TRBJ1-4; the match to TRBD1 covers 8 bases. CDR1 is SGHDT and CDR2 is YYEEEE in the germline V gene. The CDR3 is 14 residues long. Trimming cost V 4 bases and J 6 bases; bases outside gene matches: 5. CDR3 DNA: TGTGCCAGCAGCCCGACAGGGGAAGATGAAAAACTGTTTTTT. Translating gives CASSPTGEDEKLFF.

The V and J genes are TRBV27 and TRBJ2-1; unclear D gene. CDR1 MNHEY and CDR2 SMNVEV come from the germline V gene (reference sequence). The CDR3 has 14 residues. Deletions cut 5 bases from V and 3 bases from J, with 11 bases between. CDR3 protein: CASSALEFYNEQFF. The CDR3 DNA sequence: TGTGCCAGCAGTGCCCTTGAATTCTACAATGAGCAGTTCTTC.

This clonotype was detected only once. The chain has TRBV29-1 and TRBJ2-1, with 9 bases fitting TRBD2. Germline CDR1 SQVTM, CDR2 ANQGSEA. J lost 8 bases, V lost 6 bases, and 11 bases had no gene match. This CDR3 comprises 14 residues. CDR3 nucleotide sequence: TGCAGCGTCTCGCTAGCGGGGAGGGGCGATGAGCAGTTCTTC. Protein: CSVSLAGRGDEQFF.

Concerning this clonotype: A much larger clone lies a single base off, so this may be a read error. V usage is TRBV25-1 and J usage is TRBJ2-3, with 8 nucleotides matching TRBD1. Germline V gives CDR1 MGHDK, CDR2 SYGVNS. The CDR3 runs to 14 residues. The chain's CDR3 is CASSEYAGTGTQYF. The CDR3, as DNA: TGTGCCAGCAGTGAATACGCAGGGACAGGTACGCAGTATTTT.

Many counts were recorded for this clonotype. The chain carries TRBV30 and TRBJ1-1, with D possibly TRBD1 on 5 matching bases. Trimming removed 5 bases from V and 3 bases from J, with 7 bases in between. Germline values: CDR1 GTSNPN, CDR2 SVGIG (reference sequence). The CDR3 totals 11 residues. Here the CDR3 reads CAWQGYTEAFF. The CDR3 DNA follows: TGTGCCTGGCAGGGCTACACTGAAGCTTTCTTT.

This clonotype showed up just a few times. Germline is not matched at one junction end, which may reflect a read error. The rearrangement links TRBV4-1 to TRBJ1-1; 8 bases are a match to TRBD1. Germline values: CDR1 MGHRA, CDR2 YSYEKL. The CDR3 covers 15 residues. DNA of the CDR3: TGCGCCTGCAGGCCCAAGGACAGGGCGGTTACTGAAGCTTTCTTT. Translated, it gives CACRPKDRAVTEAFF.